The clone carrying this TCR beta chain was counted only a few times. Its cognate antigen is unknown. The data were taken from a study of T-cell reconstitution after alpha-beta-depleted transplantation in children. Findings and caveats of the study: The authors attributed T-cell counts and diversity one year after transplant mostly to newly produced T cells. There were some patients whose high TCRbeta diversity at day 60 came from surviving recipient T cells and thymic progenitors. As was reported, about two months after transplant, alpha-beta T cells came from several hundred expanded graft clones.

Preparation of the TCRbeta library used unique molecular identifiers. TCRdb ran MiXCR on the PCR reads and lists one entry per CDR3 protein. Here the sample spans around 960,000 distinct CDR3 sequences, roughly 29% being singletons. The CDR3 runs to 16 residues. With V trimmed by 5 bases and J by 4 bases, 5 bases remained unmatched. The V gene's germline CDR1 is SQVTM and CDR2 ANQGSEA. This sequence joins TRBV29-1 and TRBJ2-1, with 16 bases fitting TRBD2. This clonotype was obtained from a boy in the first two years of life who had a stem cell transplant for SCID, so the T cells may come from the graft donor. This specimen consisted of PBMCs, mostly from graft donor cells, obtained 360 days after TCRalphabeta/CD19-depleted stem cell transplant. CDR3 residues: CSVLGTSGGVYNEQFF. In DNA, the CDR3 is TGCAGCGTTCTCGGGACTAGCGGGGGGGTTTACAATGAGCAGTTCTTC.